Listed below are T cell receptor beta chains from one sample, sequenced in a study of T cell responses to AZD1222 COVID-19 vaccine. Assay: immunoSEQ multiplex PCR; the TCRdb copy retains only in-frame clones and omits some. The profile shows 120,000 or so clones, roughly 88% of them singletons. The source material was peripheral blood, sampled on day 0 of MenACWY control vaccination. The source of these receptors is an adult in good health. The CDR3 runs from the conserved cysteine through the conserved F or W. Fields, in order: V gene, D gene, J gene, CDR3 length, clone size, CDR3 DNA, CDR3 protein. The D gene is left open where the match is weak. Not all rows give a size; the values are once, few, many and, for expanded clones, a class.

v_call: TRBV19
d_call: TRBD1
j_call: TRBJ2-4
cdr3_length: 18
clone_size: .
cdr3_nt: TGTGCCAGTAGTATAGGCCCCGGGACAGGGAAAGCCAAAAACATTCAGTACTTC
cdr3_aa: CASSIGPGTGKAKNIQYF

v_call: TRBV25-1
d_call: .
j_call: TRBJ2-1
cdr3_length: 15
clone_size: .
cdr3_nt: TGTGCCAGCAGTGCCCCGGGACTCTCCACCTATGAGCAGTTCTTC
cdr3_aa: CASSAPGLSTYEQFF

v_call: TRBV5-1
d_call: .
j_call: TRBJ2-7
cdr3_length: 11
clone_size: .
cdr3_nt: TGCGCCAGCAGCTCGTCCTACGAGCAGTACTTC
cdr3_aa: CASSSSYEQYF

v_call: TRBV19
d_call: .
j_call: TRBJ1-3
cdr3_length: 15
clone_size: .
cdr3_nt: TGTGCCAGTAGTCTCTTCTCCGGGGTCGGAAACACCATATATTTT
cdr3_aa: CASSLFSGVGNTIYF

v_call: TRBV9
d_call: TRBD1
j_call: TRBJ2-7
cdr3_length: 13
clone_size: .
cdr3_nt: TGTGCCAGCAGAGGACAGGGGGATGACGAGCAGTACTTC
cdr3_aa: CASRGQGDDEQYF

v_call: TRBV12-3/TRBV12-4
d_call: .
j_call: TRBJ2-1
cdr3_length: 11
clone_size: .
cdr3_nt: TGTGCAGTAAATAGGTGGCCTGAGCAGTTCTTC
cdr3_aa: CAVNRWPEQFF

v_call: TRBV5-4
d_call: TRBD2
j_call: TRBJ2-7
cdr3_length: 14
clone_size: .
cdr3_nt: TGTGCCAGCAGCTTGTCTAGCGGAAACTACGAGCAGTACTTC
cdr3_aa: CASSLSSGNYEQYF

v_call: TRBV27
d_call: .
j_call: TRBJ1-5
cdr3_length: 13
clone_size: once
cdr3_nt: TGTGCCAGCAGTCCGGGTTACAATCAGCCCCAGCATTTT
cdr3_aa: CASSPGYNQPQHF

v_call: TRBV5-1
d_call: TRBD1
j_call: TRBJ2-2
cdr3_length: 16
clone_size: .
cdr3_nt: TGCGCCAGCAGCCCCGACCTGACAGGGTACACCGGGGAGCTGTTTTTT
cdr3_aa: CASSPDLTGYTGELFF

v_call: TRBV27
d_call: .
j_call: TRBJ2-3
cdr3_length: 15
clone_size: few
cdr3_nt: TGTGCCAGCAGTTGGGGAACAGGGTACACAGATACGCAGTATTTT
cdr3_aa: CASSWGTGYTDTQYF

v_call: TRBV6-5
d_call: .
j_call: TRBJ2-5
cdr3_length: 15
clone_size: .
cdr3_nt: TGTGCCAGCAGTTACTCGAATACAGGGTTAGAGACCCAGTACTTC
cdr3_aa: CASSYSNTGLETQYF

v_call: TRBV5-1
d_call: .
j_call: TRBJ1-1
cdr3_length: 12
clone_size: few
cdr3_nt: TGCGCCAGCAGCTTGGTGGGAGATGAAGCTTTCTTT
cdr3_aa: CASSLVGDEAFF

v_call: TRBV4-1
d_call: .
j_call: TRBJ1-6
cdr3_length: 16
clone_size: .
cdr3_nt: TGCGCCAGCAGCCAAGATAGGGAATCCTATAATTCACCCCTCCACTTT
cdr3_aa: CASSQDRESYNSPLHF

v_call: TRBV5-4
d_call: .
j_call: TRBJ2-1
cdr3_length: 15
clone_size: .
cdr3_nt: TGTGCCAGCAGCGGGGTGGTAGCGACCTACAATGAGCAGTTCTTC
cdr3_aa: CASSGVVATYNEQFF

v_call: TRBV28
d_call: .
j_call: TRBJ1-3
cdr3_length: 18
clone_size: .
cdr3_nt: TGTGCCAGCAGTTCTTACCCGGACAGACTAAGCTCTGGAAACACCATATATTTT
cdr3_aa: CASSSYPDRLSSGNTIYF

v_call: TRBV6-5
d_call: TRBD1
j_call: TRBJ1-1
cdr3_length: 15
clone_size: .
cdr3_nt: TGTGCCAGCAGCCTCCAACAGGGGGTTAACACTGAAGCTTTCTTT
cdr3_aa: CASSLQQGVNTEAFF

v_call: TRBV2
d_call: .
j_call: TRBJ2-5
cdr3_length: 13
clone_size: few
cdr3_nt: TGTGCCAGCAGAACACAAGAGCTGGAGACCCAGTACTTC
cdr3_aa: CASRTQELETQYF

v_call: TRBV19
d_call: TRBD1
j_call: TRBJ2-3
cdr3_length: 17
clone_size: .
cdr3_nt: TGTGCCAGTAGTATAGTGGCAGGGGGTGGAATCACAGATACGCAGTATTTT
cdr3_aa: CASSIVAGGGITDTQYF

v_call: TRBV11-2
d_call: .
j_call: TRBJ1-5
cdr3_length: 14
clone_size: .
cdr3_nt: TGTGCCAGCAGCCCAACGACGGGAAATCAGCCCCAGCATTTT
cdr3_aa: CASSPTTGNQPQHF

v_call: TRBV7-9
d_call: .
j_call: TRBJ2-1
cdr3_length: 16
clone_size: .
cdr3_nt: TGTGCCAGCAGCCTGGACAGACCAAGCTCCTACAATGAGCAGTTCTTC
cdr3_aa: CASSLDRPSSYNEQFF

v_call: TRBV19
d_call: TRBD1
j_call: TRBJ2-1
cdr3_length: 14
clone_size: .
cdr3_nt: TGTGCCAGCCGAGGGTTTGAGGGGGCCAGTGAGCAGTTCTTC
cdr3_aa: CASRGFEGASEQFF

v_call: TRBV6-5
d_call: TRBD2
j_call: TRBJ2-7
cdr3_length: 14
clone_size: .
cdr3_nt: TGTGCCAGCAGTCTAGCGGGAGTGAGATATGAGCAGTACTTC
cdr3_aa: CASSLAGVRYEQYF

v_call: TRBV24-1
d_call: TRBD1
j_call: TRBJ1-6
cdr3_length: 14
clone_size: .
cdr3_nt: TGTGCCACCAGTGAAGGACAGGGGGTTGCACCCCTCCACTTT
cdr3_aa: CATSEGQGVAPLHF

v_call: TRBV6-4
d_call: TRBD2
j_call: TRBJ2-1
cdr3_length: 15
clone_size: .
cdr3_nt: TGTGCCAGCAGTGACGACGCGGGAGGGTACAATGAGCAGTTCTTC
cdr3_aa: CASSDDAGGYNEQFF

v_call: TRBV9
d_call: .
j_call: TRBJ1-4
cdr3_length: 17
clone_size: .
cdr3_nt: TGTGCCAGCAGCGTAGGGTTTAGCGGTGGAACTAATGAAAAACTGTTTTTT
cdr3_aa: CASSVGFSGGTNEKLFF

v_call: TRBV28
d_call: .
j_call: TRBJ2-6
cdr3_length: 13
clone_size: .
cdr3_nt: TGTGCCAGCAAGGACTCTGGGGCCAACGTCCTGACTTTC
cdr3_aa: CASKDSGANVLTF

v_call: TRBV30
d_call: .
j_call: TRBJ1-2
cdr3_length: 13
clone_size: .
cdr3_nt: TGTGCCTGGAGCGAGGGGGAACCCTATGGCTACACCTTC
cdr3_aa: CAWSEGEPYGYTF

v_call: TRBV4-2
d_call: .
j_call: TRBJ2-6
cdr3_length: 16
clone_size: .
cdr3_nt: TGTGCCAGCAGCCAAGATACAGGGTCTGGGGCCAACGTCCTGACTTTC
cdr3_aa: CASSQDTGSGANVLTF

v_call: TRBV18
d_call: .
j_call: TRBJ1-4
cdr3_length: 11
clone_size: once
cdr3_nt: TGTGCCAGCTCAGCTAATGAAAAACTGTTTTTT
cdr3_aa: CASSANEKLFF

v_call: TRBV2
d_call: .
j_call: TRBJ1-1
cdr3_length: 13
clone_size: .
cdr3_nt: TGTGCCAGCAGTCCTATAGGGGGATTAGAAGCTTTCTTT
cdr3_aa: CASSPIGGLEAFF

v_call: TRBV21-1
d_call: .
j_call: TRBJ1-5
cdr3_length: 21
clone_size: many
cdr3_nt: TGTGCCAGCAGCAAAGATGCTGGCCCCCCGAGACAGGGGGTTAGCAATCAGCCCCAGCATTTT
cdr3_aa: CASSKDAGPPRQGVSNQPQHF

v_call: TRBV5-1
d_call: .
j_call: TRBJ2-2
cdr3_length: 16
clone_size: .
cdr3_nt: TGCGCCAGCAGCCTAGGGACGAATTGGGGCACCGGGGAGCTGTTTTTT
cdr3_aa: CASSLGTNWGTGELFF

v_call: TRBV6-2/TRBV6-3
d_call: TRBD1
j_call: TRBJ1-5
cdr3_length: 16
clone_size: .
cdr3_nt: TGTGCCAGCAGTTTAGACAGGGTAGGTAGCAATCAGCCCCAGCATTTT
cdr3_aa: CASSLDRVGSNQPQHF

v_call: TRBV5-4
d_call: TRBD1
j_call: TRBJ2-3
cdr3_length: 14
clone_size: .
cdr3_nt: TGTGCCAGCAGCGCTGGCAGGGGGACAGATACGCAGTATTTT
cdr3_aa: CASSAGRGTDTQYF

v_call: TRBV7-2
d_call: .
j_call: TRBJ2-3
cdr3_length: 14
clone_size: .
cdr3_nt: TGTGCCAGCAGCTTTGCCGGGACCCCAGATACGCAGTATTTT
cdr3_aa: CASSFAGTPDTQYF

v_call: TRBV2
d_call: .
j_call: TRBJ2-1
cdr3_length: 15
clone_size: .
cdr3_nt: TGTGCCAGCAGTGAAGCGTATGTGGCGTACAATGAGCAGTTCTTC
cdr3_aa: CASSEAYVAYNEQFF

v_call: TRBV5-4
d_call: TRBD2
j_call: TRBJ2-7
cdr3_length: 15
clone_size: .
cdr3_nt: TGTGCCAGCAGCAAAGGACTAGCGGCGTCCTACGAGCAGTACTTC
cdr3_aa: CASSKGLAASYEQYF

v_call: TRBV24-1
d_call: TRBD2
j_call: TRBJ2-2
cdr3_length: 15
clone_size: .
cdr3_nt: TGTGCCACCAGTGATTTCGCGGGAGGGCCCCGGGAGCTGTTTTTT
cdr3_aa: CATSDFAGGPRELFF

v_call: TRBV28
d_call: .
j_call: TRBJ2-5
cdr3_length: 18
clone_size: once
cdr3_nt: TGTGCCAGTGCCCCCCCCATCATCGGGGCGGGGAGCCAAGAGACCCAGTACTTC
cdr3_aa: CASAPPIIGAGSQETQYF

v_call: TRBV5-5
d_call: .
j_call: TRBJ2-1
cdr3_length: 12
clone_size: .
cdr3_nt: TGTGCCAGCAGCGACAGTTACAATGAGCAGTTCTTC
cdr3_aa: CASSDSYNEQFF